This T cell receptor beta chain was sequenced in a study of spatial heterogeneity in lung cancer. Study background: Matched bulk RNA-seq yielded a T cell transcriptional module score. Counts of TCR transcripts in tumor regions correlated strongly with that score. Study-wide results and caveats: Coverage of tumor T cells was estimated at around 7.7% for alpha chains and roughly 12% for beta chains. Counts that tracked tumor mutation counts were those of expanded intratumoral alpha and beta TCRs.

TCRdb re-derived calls from the 5' RACE reads in MiXCR, one entry per CDR3 protein. Here the sample spans over a thousand distinct CDR3 sequences, 8% to 13% being singletons. Time point specified: sample taken at primary tumor resection. Samples came from 70 to 80 TRACERx patients with untreated early-stage lung cancer. This clonotype was picked up many times. Antigen: not known. Unmatched junction bases numbered 10, after V lost 4 bases and J lost 7 bases. This CDR3 comprises 14 residues. Per the germline V gene, CDR1 is KGHSH and CDR2 is LQKENI. This receptor was taken from a female donor with early-stage non-small cell lung cancer. Sequences were derived from lung tumor tissue, sampled at surgery. The chain joins TRBV18 to TRBJ2-7; 7 nucleotides match TRBD1. CDR3 sequence reads: CASSLSKGAWEQYF. The CDR3 bases are TGTGCCAGCTCACTATCAAAGGGGGCGTGGGAGCAGTACTTC.